This entry concerns a single T cell receptor beta chain. Antigen: not known. The V end was cut by 2 bases, the J end by 9 bases, with 12 bases between. CDR1 is SGHDT and CDR2 is YYEEEE in the germline V gene. This CDR3 is built from 13 residues. The data derive from a study of T cell responses to AZD1222 COVID-19 vaccine. Points from the study as a whole: Baseline serology detected seropositivity in only six or seven AZD1222 recipients.

Some clones are missing from TCRdb's copy, which holds only in-frame ones; the method was immunoSEQ multiplex PCR. The data contain approximately 85,000 clones, approximately 83% of them singletons. The sequencing here drew on peripheral blood, taken on day 0 of AZD1222 vaccination. The clonotype was recovered from an adult in good health. This chain joins TRBV5-6 and TRBJ1-5; D possibly corresponds to TRBD1 (5 bases). This CDR3 is CASSLPSGGPQHF. CDR3 DNA sequence: TGTGCCAGCAGCTTACCGAGTGGGGGGCCCCAGCATTTT.